This T cell receptor (beta chain) came from a study of T cells generated in artificial thymic organoids (dated by TCRdb to the late 2010s). In the study overall: In some experiments, thymic T cells were further FACS-purified to deplete CD4 immature single positive or double positive precursors. TCR alpha and beta CDR3 repertoires of in vitro artificial thymic organoid-derived CD8 single positive T cells were compared with thymic and peripheral blood naive CD8 T cells. The displayed repertoire sequencing data were described as being representative of three independent experiments.

From the cysteine through the phenylalanine, the CDR3 covers 15 amino acids. This entry keeps only the CDR3 DNA: 45 bases, framed from base 1. CDR1 SGHTA and CDR2 FQGNSA were looked up in the germline V gene. V trim: 6 bases; J trim: 3 bases; unmatched bases: 10. By share, this clonotype ranks as medium-sized (0.01 to 0.1%). The target of this receptor is not known. Nothing much larger sits one base from this clone, and base qualities are not available. TCRalpha and TCRbeta libraries were amplified separately by semi-nested PCR with Advantage 2 and reverse primers in the TRAC or TRBC constant regions. First-strand cDNA synthesis used between roughly 3 and 500 ng of total RNA. TCR cDNA libraries were generated by 5'-RACE using the SMARTer PCR cDNA Synthesis kit, with a poly-dT primer for first-strand synthesis. The semi-nested reverse primers in the constant regions carried 5-nucleotide sample-specific barcodes, and the PCR products were cleaned up with the Zymo DNA Clean and Concentrator-5 kit. Up to ten barcoded samples were pooled, ligated to Illumina adaptors and sequenced on an Illumina MiSeq as 2 x 150 bp paired-end reads. As for the original processing: Demultiplexed reads were aligned using BLAT against a custom library containing all human TRAV, TRAJ, TRBV, TRBD and TRBJ combinations from IMGT. The best BLAT hits were picked using pslCDnaFilter (-maxAligns=1, -ignoreIntrons), and custom Perl scripts were used to calculate clonotype frequencies. TCRdb reprocessing: public reads trimmed at Q25 with fastp, clones called with MiXCR, in-frame beta chains kept. Identical CDR3 protein sequences are pooled into one entry, listed with their most common genes and DNA. These V and J calls rely on TCRdb rather than the paper's analysis. Recorded for this sample are just under 2,500 distinct CDR3 sequences; about 11% of them occurred a single time. In total, the top ten clones hold about 2.9% of the sample.

Summary of the overall study and its limitations: CD8 single positive T cells derived from organoids showed physiological TCR clonotype diversity comparable to the diversity seen in thymic and blood naive CD8 T cells.

Primary CD8+ T cells were enriched by magnetic beads using the Miltenyi CD8+ T cell Isolation Kit. Organoid and thymic CD3+TCRalphabeta+CD8 single positive T cells were FACS sorted before RNA extraction. For each sample, total RNA was purified from roughly 40,000 to 200,000 sorted cells using the RNeasy Micro kit, and RNA quality was checked on an Agilent RNA 6000 Nano chip. Thymic fragments were dissected, disrupted by pipetting and passed through a 70 um strainer to release thymocytes. The source is a human donor who gave cord blood stem cells for thymic organoid culture, a cardiac surgery patient who gave postnatal thymus, or a blood donor (not recorded which). Sequenced material: naive CD8+ T cells from the thymus. Reading the label with the study, this specimen's cell subset or site is: CD3+TCRalphabeta+CD8SP T cells; for blood, CD45RO-CCR7+ naive CD8+ T cells. The sequence links TRBV7-2 to TRBJ2-7, with TRBD1 identical over 8 junction bases. The CDR3 reads as follows: CASRDGADRGYEQYF. The nucleotides are TGTGCCAGCAGGGATGGGGCCGACAGGGGCTACGAGCAGTACTTC.